What follows describes a single T cell receptor beta chain. The sample is drawn from a study of cytomegalovirus exposure and HLA in healthy donors. This CDR3 is 15 amino acids long. The germline V gene has CDR1 SGHRS and CDR2 YFSETQ. V lost 3 bases to trimming and J lost 9 bases; unmatched junction nucleotides: 13. The PCR used 60 Vbeta and 13 Jbeta primers. Libraries were prepared by immunoSEQ multiplex PCR; TCRdb keeps only in-frame clonotypes and omits some of them. The table lists over 150,000 clones, roughly four fifths of them singletons. The receptor was isolated from a male donor in good health and CMV-seropositive. This chain links TRBV5-1 with TRBJ2-7; TRBD1 aligns across 9 bases. Sample: PBMCs. The CDR3 loop reads CASSWASGTGRGQYF. DNA for the CDR3: TGCGCCAGCAGCTGGGCCTCCGGGACAGGGAGAGGGCAGTACTTC.